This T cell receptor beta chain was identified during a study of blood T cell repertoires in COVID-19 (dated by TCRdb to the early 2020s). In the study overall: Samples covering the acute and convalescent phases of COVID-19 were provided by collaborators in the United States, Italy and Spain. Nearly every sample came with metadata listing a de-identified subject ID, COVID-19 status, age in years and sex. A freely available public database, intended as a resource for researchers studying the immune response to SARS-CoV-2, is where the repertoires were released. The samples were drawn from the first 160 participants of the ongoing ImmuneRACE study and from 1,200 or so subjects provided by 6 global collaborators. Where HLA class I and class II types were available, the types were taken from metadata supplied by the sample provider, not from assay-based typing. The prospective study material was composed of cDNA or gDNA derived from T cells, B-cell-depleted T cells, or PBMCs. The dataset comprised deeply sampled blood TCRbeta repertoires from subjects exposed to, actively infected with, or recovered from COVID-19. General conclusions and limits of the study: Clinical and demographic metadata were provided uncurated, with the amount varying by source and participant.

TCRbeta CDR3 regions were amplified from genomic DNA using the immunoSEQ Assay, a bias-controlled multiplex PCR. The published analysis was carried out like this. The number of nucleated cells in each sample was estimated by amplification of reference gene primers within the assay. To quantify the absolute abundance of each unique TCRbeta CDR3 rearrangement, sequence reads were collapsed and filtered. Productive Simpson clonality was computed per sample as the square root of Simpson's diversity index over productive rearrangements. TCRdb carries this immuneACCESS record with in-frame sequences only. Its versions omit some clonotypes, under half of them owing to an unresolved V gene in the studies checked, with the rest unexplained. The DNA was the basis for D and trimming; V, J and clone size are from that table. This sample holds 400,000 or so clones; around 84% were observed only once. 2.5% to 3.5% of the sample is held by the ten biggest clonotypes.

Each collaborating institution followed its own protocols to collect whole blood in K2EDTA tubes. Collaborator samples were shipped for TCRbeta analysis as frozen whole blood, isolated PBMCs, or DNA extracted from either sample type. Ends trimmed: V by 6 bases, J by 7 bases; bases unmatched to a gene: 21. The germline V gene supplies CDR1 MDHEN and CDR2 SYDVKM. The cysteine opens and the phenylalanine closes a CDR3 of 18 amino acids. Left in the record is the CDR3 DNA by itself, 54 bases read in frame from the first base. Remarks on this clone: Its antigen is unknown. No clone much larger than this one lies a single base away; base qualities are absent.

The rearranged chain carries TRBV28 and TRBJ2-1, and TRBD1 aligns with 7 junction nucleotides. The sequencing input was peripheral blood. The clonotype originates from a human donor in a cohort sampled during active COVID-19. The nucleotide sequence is TGTGCCAGCAGACCTCGCCGGACAGGCCCACCTTCGAAGAATGAGCAGTTCTTC. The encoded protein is CASRPRRTGPPSKNEQFF.